This is a list of T cell receptor beta chains from one sample in a study of blood T cell repertoires in COVID-19. Clones were sequenced by immunoSEQ multiplex PCR, and TCRdb holds only the in-frame ones, with some missing. The sample yields some 60,000 clones, 70% to 90% seen once. The sequencing sample was made of peripheral blood. These receptor sequences come from a man aged 65 to 85 with acute or convalescent COVID-19. The CDR3 runs from the conserved cysteine through the conserved F or W. D genes are given only for firm matches. Part of the rows lack a size; the others show once, few, many or a class for expanded clones.

abundance,v_gene,d_gene,len,j_gene,CDR3nt,CDR3aa
once,TRBV28,TRBD2,13,TRBJ2-5,TGTGCCAGCGGGACTAGCGCCAAGAGAACCCAGTACTTC,CASGTSAKRTQYF
.,TRBV5-1,.,16,TRBJ1-2,TGCGCCAGCAGCCAAAACCTGGGGGGACTCTTAAATGGCTACACCTTC,CASSQNLGGLLNGYTF
few,TRBV14,TRBD1,15,TRBJ2-5,TGTGCCAGCAGCCTACGACAGGGATCTCTAAAGACCCAGTACTTC,CASSLRQGSLKTQYF
.,TRBV28,.,15,TRBJ2-1,TGTGCCAGCAGTCCCGCGGGCTCGGCGGACAATGAGCAGTTCTTC,CASSPAGSADNEQFF
.,TRBV27,TRBD2,15,TRBJ2-1,TGTGCCAGCAGTTCCCGACTAGCGGGTCTCAATGAGCAGTTCTTC,CASSSRLAGLNEQFF
once,TRBV19,TRBD2,15,TRBJ2-3,TGTGCCAGTAGTTCCCCGGGAGGGAGAACAGATACGCAGTATTTT,CASSSPGGRTDTQYF
.,TRBV20-1,.,11,TRBJ1-6,TGCAGTGCTAGAGAACAGTCACCCCTCCACTTT,CSAREQSPLHF
.,TRBV5-1,TRBD1,11,TRBJ1-2,TGCGCCAGGATGAGGACAGGAGGCTACACCTTC,CARMRTGGYTF
.,TRBV7-9,.,12,TRBJ2-7,TGTGCCAGCAGCTTAGAGGGGCACGAGCAGTACTTC,CASSLEGHEQYF
.,TRBV30,.,13,TRBJ1-5,TGTGCCTGGAGCCAATCAGGGGATCAGCCCCAGCATTTT,CAWSQSGDQPQHF
.,TRBV28,TRBD2,15,TRBJ2-7,TGTGCCAGCAGTTTCCCCGGGGGGAACTCCTACGAGCAGTACTTC,CASSFPGGNSYEQYF
.,TRBV6-6,TRBD1,15,TRBJ1-1,TGTGCCAGCAGTTGGGTAGGGACAGGGTCCACTGAAGCTTTCTTT,CASSWVGTGSTEAFF
.,TRBV9,.,15,TRBJ1-2,TGTGCCAGCAGCGTAGAAGCCAGGGGTGAAGGAGGCTACACCTTC,CASSVEARGEGGYTF
once,TRBV19,TRBD1,15,TRBJ1-5,TGTGCCAGTAGTACTCGAGGACAGGGCAATCAGCCCCAGCATTTT,CASSTRGQGNQPQHF
.,TRBV7-9,TRBD1,14,TRBJ1-6,TGTGCCAGCAGTTTGACAGGGAGCGATTCACCCCTCCACTTT,CASSLTGSDSPLHF
.,TRBV27,TRBD2,15,TRBJ2-3,TGTGCCAGCAGTCCCCATCTTCTGGCGGGAGAGGCGCAGTATTTT,CASSPHLLAGEAQYF
few,TRBV19,.,12,TRBJ1-5,TGTGCCAGTAGGGATGGAGGCATAGCCCAGCATTTT,CASRDGGIAQHF